This TCR beta chain was captured in a study of cytomegalovirus exposure and HLA in healthy donors. PCR employed 60 Vbeta and 13 Jbeta primers. TCRdb's copy holds only in-frame clones and misses some; the assay was immunoSEQ multiplex PCR. This repertoire shows under 150,000 clones, around 77% found once; its top ten account for 4.9%. CDR3 length: 14 residues. In germline, CDR1 is KGHSH, CDR2 LQKENI. Losses at the gene ends were 3 bases for V and 8 bases for J; bases not matched to a gene: 9. The sequence came from a woman in her 50s in good health and CMV-seronegative. Sample: PBMCs. V is TRBV18 and J is TRBJ1-2; TRBD1 agrees at 7 bases. This CDR3 reads CASSPDRRVGGYTF. The CDR3 DNA reads TGTGCCAGCTCACCGGACAGGAGGGTTGGAGGCTACACCTTC.